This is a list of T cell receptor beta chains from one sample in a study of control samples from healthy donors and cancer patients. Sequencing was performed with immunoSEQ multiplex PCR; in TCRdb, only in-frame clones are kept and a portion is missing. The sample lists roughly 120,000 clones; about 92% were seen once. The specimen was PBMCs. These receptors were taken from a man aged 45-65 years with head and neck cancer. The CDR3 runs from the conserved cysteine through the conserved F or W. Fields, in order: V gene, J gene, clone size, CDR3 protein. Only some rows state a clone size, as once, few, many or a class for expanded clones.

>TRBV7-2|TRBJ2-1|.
CASSLGPSGGYYNEQFF
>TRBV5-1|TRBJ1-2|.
CASKRDKSGYTF
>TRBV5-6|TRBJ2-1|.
CASSFRWNEQFF
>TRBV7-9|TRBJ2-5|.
CASSFDGFQETQYF
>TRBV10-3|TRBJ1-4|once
CAISESGTGGRELFF
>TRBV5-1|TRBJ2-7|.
CASSSVYEQYF
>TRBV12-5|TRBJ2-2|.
CASGTRDRSGELFF
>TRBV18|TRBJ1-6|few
CASSLIGQGEVSPLHF
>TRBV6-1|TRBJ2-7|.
CASSPPGHISYEQYF
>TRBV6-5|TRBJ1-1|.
CASSRLMTVEAFF
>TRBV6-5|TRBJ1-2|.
CASSYSSLSDYGYTF
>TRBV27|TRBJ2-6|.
CASTSTASGANVLTF
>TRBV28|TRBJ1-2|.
CASSLGQGILGYTF
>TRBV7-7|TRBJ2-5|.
CASSLSGGAQETQYF
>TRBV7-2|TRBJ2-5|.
CASSLATSGGQETQYF
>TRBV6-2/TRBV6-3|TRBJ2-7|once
CASSYGGGSYEQYF
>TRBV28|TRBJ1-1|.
CASSSGGASNTEAFF
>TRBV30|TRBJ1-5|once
CAWSPRSWYSNQPQHF
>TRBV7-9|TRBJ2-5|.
CASSRPPGGMQETQYF
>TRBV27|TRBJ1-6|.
CASSSLGTGDSPLHF
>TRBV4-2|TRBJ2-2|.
CASSFPGELFF
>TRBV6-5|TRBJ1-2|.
CASSYDRGYGYTF
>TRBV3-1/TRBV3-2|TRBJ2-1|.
CASSQVQHEQFF
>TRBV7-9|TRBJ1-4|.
CASSPAAGATNEKLFF
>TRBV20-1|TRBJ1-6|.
CSASTHLLDNSPLHF
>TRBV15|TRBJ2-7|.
CATSTLRGTGPYEQYF
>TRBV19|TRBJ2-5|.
CASSIVAGQETQYF